A selection of T cell receptor beta chains follows, all from one sample in a study of cytomegalovirus exposure and HLA in healthy donors. Data came from immunoSEQ multiplex PCR; TCRdb stores just in-frame clones and leaves some out. The repertoire consists of about 130,000 clones, with about 80% occurring once and the leading ten covering less than 1.5%. The sequenced material came from PBMCs. The receptors here all came from a girl aged 2-10 years in good health and CMV-seronegative. CDR3s include the opening cysteine and the closing phenylalanine or tryptophan.

CDR3 protein,V gene,J gene
CASSPGGGGGTGELFF,TRBV4-1,TRBJ2-2
CASSLAGGGYNEQFF,TRBV27,TRBJ2-1
CASRAQGVETQYF,TRBV2,TRBJ2-5
CASSLNGAYEQYF,TRBV28,TRBJ2-7
CASSSLAGDAYEQYF,TRBV19,TRBJ2-7
CSVEEGSGRGEQYF,TRBV29-1,TRBJ2-7
CASSLDAEDTQYF,TRBV5-6,TRBJ2-3
CASSQAQDRVETQYF,TRBV4-3,TRBJ2-5
CASSLGSLNTEAFF,TRBV7-9,TRBJ1-1
CASSLGSRSTSTEAFF,TRBV11-2,TRBJ1-1
CASSGRDYQSPYNEQFF,TRBV28,TRBJ2-1
CATSRDGLAVNSYEQYF,TRBV15,TRBJ2-7
CASSAATGGRDTQYF,TRBV5-4,TRBJ2-3
CASSLRLAVISYNEQFF,TRBV7-2,TRBJ2-1
CASSEQAWGGTEAFF,TRBV10-1,TRBJ1-1
CASSLLQGNGNTEAFF,TRBV7-9,TRBJ1-1
CATSRELGTSGTRYNEQFF,TRBV15,TRBJ2-1
CASSPEDGQGFEKLFF,TRBV4-2,TRBJ1-4
CASSHWTSGKSNEQFF,TRBV27,TRBJ2-1
CASSSSTGGDFNEQYF,TRBV28,TRBJ2-7
CASSLGGQGEAAFF,TRBV11-3,TRBJ1-1
CASSVYRDAEAFF,TRBV2,TRBJ1-1
CASSFTGEPYEQYF,TRBV7-2,TRBJ2-7
CASSPSLRDSQPQHF,TRBV27,TRBJ1-5
CASSLESGFHEQYF,TRBV7-6,TRBJ2-7
CAISELAGNARGDTQYF,TRBV10-3,TRBJ2-3
CASSDSGGQETQYF,TRBV25-1,TRBJ2-5
CASSLSGGGNTEAFF,TRBV7-9,TRBJ1-1
CASSLLRVEASGREEQYF,TRBV7-9,TRBJ2-7
CSVKTDSYEQYF,TRBV29-1,NA
CASSLNRVRLDGYTF,TRBV5-8,TRBJ1-2
CASSLRDRGRDPTDTQYF,TRBV14,TRBJ2-3
CAGTSSGNTIYF,TRBV30,TRBJ1-3
CASRHQGYEQYF,TRBV6-5,TRBJ2-7
CATSRIETRSDPYF,TRBV15,TRBJ2-3